This T cell receptor (beta chain) was identified in a study of beta chain features in type 1 diabetes. Study-level findings and limits: When Type 1 diabetes patients were examined, their TCRB CDR3s proved moderately but significantly shorter in all four CD4+ subsets. An over-representation of cells with high TCR expression could result from cDNA sequencing. In type 1 diabetes patients, VDJ junctions had fewer insertions; deletions at these junctions were more frequent.

This clone has more than one count but fewer than ten. Its target is not known. Expressed TCRB transcripts were sequenced because the isolated RNA had all been reverse transcribed beforehand. Profiling relied on immunoSEQ multiplex PCR, and the TCRdb table lists in-frame clones only, not all of them. Here the sample spans around 170,000 clones, 7.5% to 10% being singletons. In germline, CDR1 is SGHNT, CDR2 YYREEE (reference sequence). J was trimmed by 10 bases and V by 5 bases; bases with no gene match: 7. This CDR3 region has 12 residues. In all sorted populations, purity surpassed 95%. The sample comprised central memory CD4+ T cells from blood. The receptor comes from a woman younger than 30 in good health. The genes are TRBV5-4 and TRBJ1-1; 8 bases fit TRBD1. The CDR3: CASSSDRVGAFF. As DNA, the CDR3 is TGTGCCAGCAGTTCGGACAGGGTGGGAGCTTTCTTT.